This T cell receptor (beta chain) appears in the sequencing data of a study of early T cells in non-severe SARS-CoV-2 infection. Findings of the study overall: There was a bias toward anti-spike CD8 responses in VDJdb matching, which missed private and CD4 specificities.

Each CDR3 protein gets one entry after TCRdb re-called the 5' RACE reads with MiXCR. The data contain fewer than 85,000 distinct CDR3 sequences, approximately 12% of them seen just once; the ten biggest clones take up 3.5% to 5.5%. As to this clonotype: The target antigen is unknown.

V was clipped by 0 bases and J by 6 bases, with 12 bases between them. The V gene's germline CDR1 is MNHEY and CDR2 SVGAGI. The CDR3 has 14 amino acids. This TCR was recovered from an adult who was a healthcare worker with PCR-confirmed SARS-CoV-2 infection or an uninfected control (not recorded which). Specimen: whole blood. The rearrangement uses TRBV6-5 and TRBJ2-7; no firm D call. CDR3: CASSYSGGIREQYF. In DNA, the CDR3 is TGTGCCAGCAGTTACTCCGGCGGAATCCGCGAGCAGTACTTC.